A single sample is the source of the 2 T cell receptor beta chains below, sequenced in a study of blood T cell repertoires in COVID-19. The assay was immunoSEQ multiplex PCR, and TCRdb's table has in-frame clones only and misses some. The data contain roughly 120,000 clones, about two thirds of them singletons. Sequenced sample: peripheral blood. These receptors came from a human donor with acute or convalescent COVID-19. The donor label of this sample is uncertain.

The chain combines TRBV19 with TRBJ2-1, with TRBD2 matching over 15 bases. Trimming took 5 bases from V and 8 from J; bases not matched to a gene: 7. CDR1 LNHDA and CDR2 SQIVND come from the germline V gene (reference sequence). The CDR3 covers 16 residues. The CDR3 spells CASSAGLAGGLYEQFF. CDR3 nucleotide sequence: TGTGCCAGTAGTGCTGGACTAGCGGGGGGGCTATATGAGCAGTTCTTC.

This chain's CDR3 is CASSLGTGGRYGYTF. In DNA form, the CDR3 reads TGTGCCAGCAGCTTAGGGACAGGGGGCCGCTATGGCTACACCTTC. This chain connects TRBV7-6 to TRBJ1-2, with 11 nucleotides matching TRBD1. This CDR3 contains 15 residues. The V and J ends lost 1 base and 4 bases, in that order; junction bases with no gene match: 2. Germline CDR1 reads SGHVS; CDR2 reads FNYEAQ.